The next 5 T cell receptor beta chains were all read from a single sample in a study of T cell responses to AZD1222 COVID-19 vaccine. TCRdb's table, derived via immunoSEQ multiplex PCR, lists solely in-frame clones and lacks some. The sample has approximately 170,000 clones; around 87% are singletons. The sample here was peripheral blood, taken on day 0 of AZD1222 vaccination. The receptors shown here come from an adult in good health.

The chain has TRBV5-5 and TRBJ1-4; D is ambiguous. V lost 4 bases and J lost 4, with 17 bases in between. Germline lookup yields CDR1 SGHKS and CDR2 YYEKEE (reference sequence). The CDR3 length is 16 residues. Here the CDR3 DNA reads TGTGCCAGCAGCCCGACGAAGGGTTCGGGTAATGAAAAACTGTTTTTT. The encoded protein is CASSPTKGSGNEKLFF. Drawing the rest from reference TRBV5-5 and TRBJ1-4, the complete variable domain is DAGVTQSPTHLIKTRGQQVTLRCSPISGHKSVSWYQQVLGQGPQFIFQYYEKEERGRGNFPDRFSARQFPNYSSELNVNALLLGDSALYLCASSPTKGSGNEKLFFGSGTQLSVL.

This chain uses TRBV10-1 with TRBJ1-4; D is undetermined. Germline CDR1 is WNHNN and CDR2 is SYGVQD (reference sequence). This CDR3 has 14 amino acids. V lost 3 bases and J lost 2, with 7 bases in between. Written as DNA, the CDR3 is TGCGCCAGCAGTGAAGGGAACACTAATGAAAAACTGTTTTTT. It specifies CASSEGNTNEKLFF.

The CDR3 region is CASIYSPLHF. CDR3 nucleotides: TGTGCCAGCATCTATTCACCCCTCCACTTT. This chain joins TRBV27 and TRBJ1-6; D uncertain. V was shortened by 7 bases and J by 8 bases, with 3 bases between the two germline ends. The CDR3 extends over 10 amino acids. CDR1 and CDR2 from the germline V gene are MNHEY and SMNVEV (reference sequence).

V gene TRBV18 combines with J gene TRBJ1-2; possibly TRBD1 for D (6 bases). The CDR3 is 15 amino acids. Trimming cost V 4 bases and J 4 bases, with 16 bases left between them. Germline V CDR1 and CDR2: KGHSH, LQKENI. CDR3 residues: CASSQTQGPSYGYTF. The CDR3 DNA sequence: TGTGCCAGCTCACAAACGCAGGGGCCATCCTATGGCTACACCTTC.

CDR3 DNA sequence: TGTGCCAGCAGGCTACAGGGGTTTGGAGAGACCCAGTACTTC. The encoded protein is CASRLQGFGETQYF. V and J are TRBV28 and TRBJ2-5, with 7 bases fitting TRBD1. The V and J ends lost 6 bases and 4 bases, in that order; junction bases with no gene match: 8. Germline CDR1 and CDR2: MDHEN and SYDVKM. The CDR3 loop spans 14 amino acids.